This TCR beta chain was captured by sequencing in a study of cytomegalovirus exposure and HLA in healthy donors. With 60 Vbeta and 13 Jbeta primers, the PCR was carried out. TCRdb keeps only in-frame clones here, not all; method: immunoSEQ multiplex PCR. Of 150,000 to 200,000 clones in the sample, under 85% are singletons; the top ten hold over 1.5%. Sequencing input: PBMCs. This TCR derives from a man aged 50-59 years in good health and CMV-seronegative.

CDR3 protein: CASSEVLAGGSTDTQYF. CDR3 nucleotides: TGTGCCAGCAGTGAAGTGCTAGCGGGAGGGAGCACAGATACGCAGTATTTT. The chain combines TRBV6-1 with TRBJ2-3; 12 bases align to TRBD2. The germline V gene encodes CDR1 MNHNS and CDR2 SASEGT. V gave up 1 base and J gave up 0 bases; unmatched junction bases: 2. The CDR3 runs 17 residues.